The 21 T cell receptor beta chains below were found in one sample sequenced in a study of T cell clonality in common variable immunodeficiency. Antigens for these TCRs are unknown. Study findings and constraints: Fewer deletions and N-nucleotide insertions were reportedly seen in common variable immunodeficiency TCR beta sequences.

Here immunoSEQ multiplex PCR was the method, and the copy in TCRdb shows in-frame clones only, minus some. The sample shows approximately 20,000 clones, no singletons; the ten largest hold under 3%. Sequencing was performed on peripheral blood mononuclear cells. These receptors were collected from a human donor with common variable immunodeficiency.

This clone was recorded many times. The read gets to within 3 residues of the CDR3 end, and the germline J gene fills in the rest. This sequence joins TRBV20-1 and TRBJ1-2, with 10 positions matching TRBD1. The V gene end was trimmed by 6 bases and the J gene end by 3 bases; junction bases not matched to a gene: 22. The V gene's germline CDR1 is DFQATT and CDR2 SNEGSKA (reference sequence). The CDR3 is 19 amino acids. CDR3 sequence: CSAPLQRGDRGRLDYGYTF. CDR3 bases read: TGCAGTGCCCCTCTCCAAAGGGGGGACAGGGGCCGCCTGGACTATGGC.

This clone was seen at least ten times. The CDR3 end is not reached by the read, which stops 3 residues before it; the germline J gene fills it in. The chain couples TRBV5-8 to TRBJ1-5; the D is unclear. This CDR3 comprises 15 residues. Trimming pared 2 bases from V and 4 bases from J, leaving 13 bases between. CDR1 and CDR2 from the germline V gene are SGHTS and YDEGEE. The CDR3 region is CASSLHKVPNQPQHF. The part of the CDR3 DNA that was read is TGTGCCAGCAGCTTACACAAGGTACCTAATCAGCCC.

At least ten counts were recorded for this clone. The read finishes 3 residues shy of the CDR3 end, and the germline J gene is used to complete it. The J gene is TRBJ2-1, the V gene TRBV5-1; D is ambiguous. CDR3 size: 13 residues. The germline V gene encodes CDR1 SGHRS and CDR2 YFSETQ. V lost 2 bases to trimming and J lost 3 bases, with 6 bases between them. The chain's CDR3 is CASSFEHYNEQFF. CDR3 DNA, as far as it was read: TGCGCCAGCAGCTTTGAACACTACAATGAG.

At least ten counts were recorded for this clone. The CDR3 end falls 3 residues outside the read, so it is completed with the germline J gene. The chain links TRBV30 to TRBJ2-3, with D maybe TRBD1 (5 bases). V was cut by 4 bases and J by 2 bases, with 13 bases left in between. The germline CDR1 and CDR2 sequences are GTSNPN and SVGIG (reference sequence). The CDR3 is 14 amino acids. This chain's CDR3 is CAWNIGHHTDTQYF. The CDR3 DNA, read in part, is TGTGCCTGGAATATCGGACACCACACAGATACG.

This clone has a count of ten or more. Read coverage stops 3 residues before the CDR3 terminus; the germline J gene supplies the remainder. The chain has TRBV7-2 and TRBJ2-1; the D gene is possibly TRBD2 (5 bases). The V end lost 4 bases, the J end lost 8 bases, and 12 bases lay between the germline ends. Germline values: CDR1 SGHTA, CDR2 FQGNSA. The CDR3 has 13 amino acids. The part of the CDR3 DNA that was read is TGTGCCAGCAGCTACCCAGCGGTCCATGAG. It encodes CASSYPAVHE. The whole CDR3 sequence is CASSYPAVHEQFF.

This clone was detected many times. The read finishes 3 residues shy of the CDR3 end, and the germline J gene is used to complete it. The rearrangement links TRBV20-1 to TRBJ2-1; 8 bases fit TRBD2. J lost 9 bases, V lost 3 bases, and 13 bases had no gene match. The CDR3 spans 15 residues. CDR1 and CDR2 (germline): DFQATT, SNEGSKA (reference sequence). CDR3 residues: CSASSERRGRTEQFF. CDR3 DNA (partial): TGCAGTGCTAGCTCGGAGCGTCGCGGGAGGACTGAG.

This clone occurred many times. The CDR3 goes on 3 residues after the read ends, and that part is filled in from the germline J gene. The chain carries TRBV18 and TRBJ1-1, with 8 bases fitting TRBD1. V shed 5 bases, J shed 1 base, and the junction held 3 bases outside the gene matches. The CDR3 extends over 14 amino acids. The germline V gene encodes CDR1 KGHSH and CDR2 LQKENI. CDR3 bases read: TGTGCCAGCTCAGGGACAGGAAGGAACACTGAA. It yields the protein CASSGTGRNTE. The entire CDR3 reads CASSGTGRNTEAFF.

With regard to this clone: Read data end 3 residues before the CDR3 end; the end is taken from the germline J gene. The rearrangement links TRBV29-1 to TRBJ2-1; D unclear. The CDR3 has 12 amino acids. Germline CDR1 SQVTM, CDR2 ANQGSEA. V was clipped by 0 bases and J by 7 bases, with 7 bases between them. Incomplete CDR3 DNA: TGCAGCGTTGAAGATGTGCGGAATGAG. It encodes CSVEDVRNE. The full CDR3 protein is CSVEDVRNEQFF.

This clone was seen at least ten times. The sequence runs out 3 residues before the end of the CDR3; the remainder is reconstructed from the germline J gene. V is TRBV2 and J is TRBJ1-1; a weak D match, TRBD1 (6 bases). V was cut by 6 bases and J by 4 bases, with 12 bases left in between. The CDR3 length is 13 residues. Germline V gene sequence: CDR1 SNHLY, CDR2 FYNNEI. The CDR3 spells CASRVHRATEAFF. The sequenced CDR3 bases are TGTGCCAGCAGGGTCCACAGGGCCACTGAA. Drawing the rest from reference TRBV2 and TRBJ1-1, the complete variable domain is EPEVTQTPSHQVTQMGQEVILRCVPISNHLYFYWYRQILGQKVEFLVSFYNNEISEKSEIFDDQFSVERPDGSNFTLKIRSTKLEDSAMYFCASRVHRATEAFFGQGTRLTVV.

This clone was counted only a few times. The read finishes 3 residues shy of the CDR3 end, and the germline J gene is used to complete it. The chain recombines TRBV2 with TRBJ2-1, with TRBD2 identical over 15 bases. Per the germline V gene, CDR1 is SNHLY and CDR2 is FYNNEI. The CDR3 is made up of 18 amino acids. V lost 3 bases to trimming and J lost 0 bases; unmatched junction nucleotides: 3. The part of the CDR3 DNA that was read is TGTGCCAGCAGTGACGGACTAGCGGGAGGGAGCTCCTACAATGAG. Its protein product is CASSDGLAGGSSYNE. In full, the CDR3 reads CASSDGLAGGSSYNEQFF.

This clone occurred many times. The observed sequence ends 3 residues before the CDR3 terminus, with the missing tail filled in from the germline J gene. V is TRBV7-8 and J is TRBJ1-4; D may be TRBD1 (6 bases). The CDR3 is 14 residues long. CDR1 and CDR2 (germline): SGHVS, FQNEAQ. Deletions cut 1 base from V and 7 bases from J, with 10 bases between. The CDR3 protein is CASSLGQGSEKLFF. Incomplete CDR3 DNA: TGTGCCAGCAGCTTAGGCCAGGGGAGTGAAAAA.

This clone has ten or more counts. The read ends 3 residues shy of where the CDR3 ends; the end is completed using the germline J gene. This rearrangement joins TRBV6-1 to TRBJ1-4; TRBD1 aligns across 7 bases. From germline, CDR1 is MNHNS and CDR2 SASEGT. The J segment lost 8 bases and the V segment lost 4 bases, leaving 10 bases of the junction unmatched. The CDR3 spans 15 residues. CDR3 bases read: TGTGCCAGCAGTGCCCCGGGACAGAGAAACGAAAAA. Translation gives CASSAPGQRNEK. The entire CDR3 protein reads CASSAPGQRNEKLFF.

Ten or more counts support this clone. The CDR3 is cut off 3 residues early in the read; its end comes from the germline J gene. J is TRBJ1-1 and V is TRBV29-1; the match to TRBD1 covers 8 bases. Germline V gene sequence: CDR1 SQVTM, CDR2 ANQGSEA. This CDR3 region has 13 residues. The trim removed 4 bases at V and 4 bases at J, leaving 5 bases unmatched. The CDR3 reads CSVVRQGATEAFF. The covered CDR3 bases are TGCAGCGTTGTAAGGCAGGGGGCCACTGAA.

In this sample, this clone turned up many times. The sequence runs out 3 residues before the end of the CDR3; the remainder is reconstructed from the germline J gene. This sequence joins TRBV19 and TRBJ1-1, with 8 bases fitting TRBD1. This CDR3 comprises 14 residues. Germline lookup yields CDR1 LNHDA and CDR2 SQIVND (reference sequence). The DNA read from the CDR3 is TGTGCCAGTAGTATGGACAGGGCCGGTGGGGAA. Protein: CASSMDRAGGE. The whole CDR3 is CASSMDRAGGEAFF.

This clone was counted ten times or more. The CDR3 end is not reached by the read, which stops 3 residues before it; the germline J gene fills it in. V usage is TRBV20-1 and J usage is TRBJ1-5, with D perhaps matching TRBD1 (5 bases). Germline V gives CDR1 DFQATT, CDR2 SNEGSKA (reference sequence). Between the trimmed V and J ends, which lost 8 bases and 2 bases, there was a span of 13 bases. This CDR3 region has 13 residues. The CDR3: CSYIGGGNQPQHF. The sequenced part of the CDR3 DNA is TGCAGTTATATTGGGGGGGGCAATCAGCCC.

In its sample, this clone was seen many times. From the germline J gene comes the end of the CDR3, since the read stops 3 residues before it. This chain uses TRBV19 with TRBJ2-2; 7 bases fit TRBD2. V shed 7 bases, J shed 4 bases, and the junction held 9 bases outside the gene matches. The CDR3 sequence is 15 residues long. Germline loops: CDR1 LNHDA, CDR2 SQIVND (reference sequence). This chain's CDR3 is CASKGAQRGTGELFF. The part of the CDR3 DNA that was read is TGTGCCAGTAAAGGTGCGCAGCGGGGCACCGGGGAG.

This clone was seen many times. The read halts 3 residues ahead of the CDR3 end, with the missing end drawn from the germline J gene. The chain joins TRBV19 to TRBJ1-4, with 7 bases fitting TRBD1. Germline trimming cut 5 bases from V and 6 bases from J; bases unmatched to any gene: 6. The CDR3 has 14 amino acids. Germline loops: CDR1 LNHDA, CDR2 SQIVND (reference sequence). The CDR3 protein is CASSAGQNYEKLFF. The DNA read from the CDR3 is TGTGCCAGTAGTGCGGGACAGAATTATGAAAAA.

This clone was observed at least ten times. Read data end 3 residues before the CDR3 end; the end is taken from the germline J gene. The J gene is TRBJ2-1, the V gene TRBV6-1; D remains unclear. Germline CDR1 and CDR2: MNHNS and SASEGT. This CDR3 comprises 14 residues. Trimming removed 2 bases at V and 9 bases at J, with 14 bases between. CDR3 DNA (partial): TGTGCCAGCAGTGAAATTGCGCATGCCTTTGAG. This codes for CASSEIAHAFE. The entire CDR3 protein reads CASSEIAHAFEQFF.

This clone was counted ten times or more. Read data end 3 residues before the CDR3 end; the end is taken from the germline J gene. This sequence joins TRBV11-3 and TRBJ2-1, with a weak D call TRBD2 (5 bases). Germline lookup yields CDR1 SGHNT and CDR2 YENEEA. Trimming took 1 base from V and 6 from J, leaving 13 bases between them. This CDR3 is 15 amino acids long. Here the CDR3 reads CASSLGGPGRNEQFF. The CDR3 bases that were read are TGTGCCAGCAGCTTAGGCGGGCCCGGGCGCAATGAG.

This clone was detected ten times or more. From the germline J gene comes the end of the CDR3, since the read stops 3 residues before it. This chain links TRBV20-1 with TRBJ2-1, with D maybe TRBD2 (5 bases). The CDR3 is 14 residues long. Germline CDR1 reads DFQATT; CDR2 reads SNEGSKA (reference sequence). Trimming left V 3 bases short and J 0 bases short, with 9 bases between. Partial CDR3 DNA: TGCAGTGCTAGTACGGGGAGCTCCTACAATGAG. Translating it yields CSASTGSSYNE. The complete CDR3 protein is CSASTGSSYNEQFF.

At least ten counts were recorded for this clone. The read ends 3 residues early relative to the CDR3; the germline J gene fills the gap. The chain is built from TRBV29-1 and TRBJ2-2; perhaps TRBD1 as D (5 bases). V lost 7 bases and J 4 bases, leaving 13 bases between the germline ends. CDR1 and CDR2 (germline): SQVTM, ANQGSEA. The CDR3 totals 13 residues. CDR3 bases read: TGCAGCGCCACGAGAGACAGCACCGGGGAG. Translated: CSATRDSTGE. The entire CDR3 reads CSATRDSTGELFF.